One and the same sample provided the 14 T cell receptor beta chains below, sequenced in a study of T cells in Graves' hyperthyroidism and ophthalmopathy. Amplified TCR beta CDR3 regions derived from RNA transcripts. The TCR CDR3 was amplified in a first-round RT-PCR using the HTBI primer set. TCRdb re-called the multiplex PCR reads with MiXCR, one entry per CDR3 protein. This table has about 410,000 distinct CDR3 sequences, 14% appearing once. The sequenced sample was blood. The receptors originated from a woman aged 25 to 39 with Graves' ophthalmopathy.

This clonotype was seen ten or more times. Here the CDR3 reads CASSEYTKNTEAFF. The DNA for the CDR3 is TGTGCCAGCAGTGAGTACACAAAGAACACTGAAGCTTTCTTT. V gene TRBV2 combines with J gene TRBJ1-1; D remains ambiguous. Germline V gives CDR1 SNHLY, CDR2 FYNNEI. V was clipped by 3 bases and J by 1 base, with 9 bases between them. This CDR3 region has 14 residues.

This clonotype occurred many times. The chain links TRBV15 to TRBJ2-7, with TRBD2 identical over 9 bases. Trimming took 0 bases from V and 3 from J; bases not matched to a gene: 6. The CDR3 consists of 16 residues. The germline V gene encodes CDR1 LNHNV and CDR2 YYDKDF (reference sequence). The CDR3 DNA is TGTGCCACCAGCAGAGATCGACTAGCGGCTAACTACGAGCAGTACTTC. This gives the protein CATSRDRLAANYEQYF.

This clonotype was observed at least ten times. This rearrangement joins TRBV7-3 to TRBJ2-5; possibly TRBD1 or TRBD2 for D (5 bases each). This CDR3 is 15 amino acids long. With 5 bases removed from V and 5 bases from J, the gap between germline ends came to 18 bases. Germline V lookup: CDR1 SGHTA, CDR2 FQGTGA. The CDR3 loop reads CASSRGADRGETQYF. The CDR3 nucleotides are TGTGCCAGCAGCCGAGGGGCCGATAGGGGTGAGACCCAGTACTTC.

This clonotype has a count of ten or more. The V and J genes are TRBV10-1 and TRBJ2-3; 7 bases line up with TRBD1. This CDR3 is built from 19 residues. J lost 2 bases, V lost 2 bases, and 16 bases had no gene match. Germline CDR1 is WNHNN and CDR2 is SYGVQD (reference sequence). The CDR3 region has the DNA TGCGCCAGCAGTGAGACTTCGTTAACCACAGGGGCTGACACAGATACGCAGTATTTT. Translation: CASSETSLTTGADTDTQYF.

This clonotype was counted ten times or more. The V and J genes are TRBV20-1 and TRBJ2-1; no definite D call. The germline gives CDR1 DFQATT, CDR2 SNEGSKA (reference sequence). The V end lost 8 bases, the J end lost 0 bases, and 11 bases lay between the germline ends. The CDR3 loop spans 13 amino acids. The CDR3: CSPWGSSYNEQFF. The CDR3 DNA reads as TGCAGTCCGTGGGGAAGCTCCTACAATGAGCAGTTCTTC.

This clonotype was observed many times. The J gene is TRBJ1-5, the V gene TRBV11-2, with D uncertain. The ends were cut back, 5 bases at V and 6 bases at J, with 17 bases in the middle. This CDR3 region has 15 residues. Germline CDR1 is SGHAT and CDR2 is FQNNGV. The CDR3 reads CASSPNVGFGQPQHF. The CDR3 region has the DNA TGTGCCAGCAGCCCCAACGTTGGGTTCGGTCAGCCCCAGCATTTT.

This clonotype was recorded only once. The rearrangement links TRBV12-3 or TRBV12-4 to TRBJ1-2; TRBD1 is a possible D gene (6 bases). The CDR3 has 14 amino acids. Trimming took off 7 bases at V and 4 bases at J, with 16 bases between the two ends. CDR3 loop: CASTSPRDTYGYTF. As DNA, the CDR3 is TGTGCCAGCACCTCTCCCAGGGACACCTATGGCTACACCTTC.

The table lists this clonotype with many counts. V and J are TRBV2 and TRBJ2-1; D is possibly TRBD2 (5 bases). This CDR3 spans 15 amino acids. V dropped 6 bases and J dropped 0 bases, with 12 bases sitting between them. Looked up from germline, CDR1 is SNHLY and CDR2 is FYNNEI. In DNA, the CDR3 is TGTGCCAGCAGGGGAGACTGGAGCTCCTACAATGAGCAGTTCTTC. Its protein product is CASRGDWSSYNEQFF.

V is TRBV7-2 and J is TRBJ2-3; 8 nucleotides match TRBD1. Trimming removed 5 bases from V and 1 base from J; junction bases left unmatched: 5. Germline V CDR1 and CDR2: SGHTA, FQGNSA. The CDR3 runs 15 residues. The CDR3 reads CASSLMTGGTDTQYF. The CDR3 DNA sequence: TGTGCCAGCAGCCTGATGACAGGGGGCACAGATACGCAGTATTTT.

The J gene is TRBJ1-2, the V gene TRBV29-1, with D uncertain. The CDR3 totals 11 residues. Trimming cost V 4 bases and J 0 bases, with 3 bases left between them. Germline V gene lookup returns CDR1 SQVTM and CDR2 ANQGSEA. CDR3 nucleotide sequence: TGCAGCGTTGGGGCTAACTATGGCTACACCTTC. Translating gives CSVGANYGYTF.

Ten or more counts support this clonotype. The chain employs TRBV2 and TRBJ1-2; D is ambiguous. Between the trimmed V and J ends, which lost 5 bases and 4 bases, there was a span of 11 bases. CDR1 SNHLY and CDR2 FYNNEI come from the germline V gene. This CDR3 is built from 13 residues. The CDR3 sequence is CASSLQNIYGYTF. The CDR3 nucleotides read TGTGCCAGCAGTCTACAGAATATCTATGGCTACACCTTC.

At least ten counts were recorded for this clonotype. The CDR3 nucleotides are TGCAGTGCTGGGGACGCGGCTAGCGGAAACAATGAGCAGTTCTTC. Translation gives CSAGDAASGNNEQFF. The V call is TRBV20-1, the J call TRBJ2-1; 7 nucleotides agree with TRBD2. Germline trimming cut 5 bases from V and 5 bases from J; bases unmatched to any gene: 12. The CDR3 extends over 15 amino acids. Germline CDR1 and CDR2: DFQATT and SNEGSKA (reference sequence).

In this sample, this clonotype turned up many times. The gene calls are TRBV5-1 and TRBJ1-2, with 9 bases identical to TRBD1. This CDR3 has 15 residues. Per the germline V gene, CDR1 is SGHRS and CDR2 is YFSETQ. After removal of 4 bases from V and 5 bases from J, the junction contained 9 bases not matched to a gene. CDR3 in amino acids: CASSGGGTGTYGYTF. DNA for the CDR3: TGCGCCAGCAGCGGGGGGGGGACAGGGACGTATGGCTACACCTTC.

This clonotype was recorded a few times. The CDR3 nucleotides read TGTGCCAGCAGTTTACGTTACGAGGGGACCTACGAGCAGTACTTC. It yields the protein CASSLRYEGTYEQYF. The chain uses TRBV28 and TRBJ2-7, with D perhaps TRBD1 or TRBD2 (5 bases each). The ends were cut back, 2 bases at V and 2 bases at J, with 13 bases in the middle. From germline, CDR1 is MDHEN and CDR2 SYDVKM. CDR3 length: 15 residues. The whole variable domain, remainder taken from reference TRBV28 and TRBJ2-7, is DVKVTQSSRYLVKRTGEKVFLECVQDMDHENMFWYRQDPGLGLRLIYFSYDVKMKEKGDIPEGYSVSREKKERFSLILESASTNQTSMYLCASSLRYEGTYEQYFGPGTRLTVT.